The next 16 T cell receptor beta chains were all read from a single sample in a study of glioma-infiltrating T cells after dendritic cell vaccination. TCRdb's copy holds only in-frame clones and misses some; the assay was immunoSEQ multiplex PCR. The sample holds tens of thousands of clones, over 75% seen once. Sequences were derived from blood, sampled before dendritic cell vaccination. All receptors come from a human donor with glioblastoma.

This rearrangement joins TRBV4-1 to TRBJ2-5; D perhaps matches TRBD2 (6 bases). From germline, CDR1 is MGHRA and CDR2 YSYEKL. The CDR3 has 16 amino acids. V was pared by 3 bases and J by 4 bases, with 18 bases between. The CDR3: CASSQGDGGDTETQYF. DNA for the CDR3: TGCGCCAGCAGCCAGGGAGATGGAGGGGATACAGAGACCCAGTACTTC.

This rearrangement joins TRBV10-3 to TRBJ2-3; the match to TRBD2 covers 14 bases. Trimming at V came to 6 bases and at J to 2 bases, leaving 7 bases not matched to a gene. This CDR3 comprises 17 residues. Germline loops: CDR1 ENHRY, CDR2 SYGVKD. The DNA of the CDR3 is TGTGCCATCAGCGCCTGGGGACTAGCGGGGGCCACAGATACGCAGTATTTT. This translates into CAISAWGLAGATDTQYF.

This clone has a handful of counts. This sequence joins TRBV27 and TRBJ2-7, with D tentatively TRBD2 (6 bases). Germline V CDR1 and CDR2: MNHEY, SMNVEV (reference sequence). Trimming removed 5 bases from V and 6 bases from J, with 14 bases in between. The CDR3 loop spans 13 amino acids. CDR3 sequence (DNA): TGTGCCAGCAGTGGGGGGTTTTTTGGCGAGCAGTACTTC. Its protein is CASSGGFFGEQYF.

The table lists this clone with a few counts. The chain uses TRBV6-6 and TRBJ2-3; perhaps TRBD1 as D (6 bases). V lost 6 bases and J lost 3, with 10 bases in between. The CDR3 totals 13 residues. Germline lookup yields CDR1 MNHNY and CDR2 SVGAGI (reference sequence). This CDR3 is CASRPTGTDTQYF. Here the CDR3 DNA reads TGTGCCAGCAGACCCACAGGGACAGATACGCAGTATTTT.

The chain carries TRBV21-1 and TRBJ2-5; the table's D gene call, TRBD2, was not cross checked with the DNA. TRBV21-1 is a pseudogene. The CDR3 has 14 amino acids. The CDR3 region is CARTSARHTETQYF. As DNA, the CDR3 is TGTGCCAGGACTAGCGCTCGTCATACGGAGACCCAGTACTTC.

The CDR3 sequence is CASSARQGNTEAFF. In DNA, the CDR3 is TGTGCCAGCAGCGCTCGACAGGGGAACACTGAAGCTTTCTTT. This chain joins TRBV9 and TRBJ1-1, with 7 bases matching TRBD1. Germline CDR1 SGDLS, CDR2 YYNGEE. With V trimmed by 3 bases and J by 1 base, 3 bases remained unmatched. The CDR3 has 14 residues.

The CDR3 spells CASSSQDRGTQYF. CDR3 in DNA: TGCGCCAGCAGCTCCCAGGACCGGGGGACCCAGTACTTC. The chain is built from TRBV5-1 and TRBJ2-5; tentatively, D is TRBD2 (5 bases). Trimming stripped 3 bases from V and 7 bases from J, with 13 bases between. Germline V gives CDR1 SGHRS, CDR2 YFSETQ. The CDR3 totals 13 residues. Variable domain in full (rest from reference TRBV5-1 and TRBJ2-5): KAGVTQTPRYLIKTRGQQVTLSCSPISGHRSVSWYQQTPGQGLQFLFEYFSETQRNKGNFPGRFSGRQFSNSRSEMNVSTLELGDSALYLCASSSQDRGTQYFGPGTRLLVL.

This clone was observed once. This rearrangement joins TRBV27 to TRBJ1-1; D might be TRBD1 (5 bases). CDR3 size: 15 residues. V dropped 2 bases and J dropped 0 bases, with 10 bases sitting between them. CDR1 is MNHEY, CDR2 SMNVEV, per germline (reference sequence). The CDR3 is CASSLDSYMNTEAFF. The CDR3 DNA is TGTGCCAGCAGTTTAGACAGCTACATGAACACTGAAGCTTTCTTT.

V gene TRBV13 combines with J gene TRBJ1-6, with a possible D match to TRBD1 (5 bases). The CDR3 consists of 14 residues. V lost 5 bases and J 7 bases, leaving 12 bases between the germline ends. The germline CDR1 and CDR2 sequences are PRHDT and FYEKMQ (reference sequence). CDR3 protein: CASSPGLHNSPLHF. CDR3 nucleotide sequence: TGTGCCAGCAGCCCAGGGTTGCACAATTCACCCCTCCACTTT.

This chain joins TRBV5-1 and TRBJ2-1; the D is unclear. Germline V CDR1 and CDR2: SGHRS, YFSETQ. The CDR3 runs to 16 residues. Trimming removed 4 bases from V and 0 bases from J, with 14 bases in between. The CDR3 reads CASSVAPKSSYNEQFF. CDR3 nucleotide sequence: TGCGCCAGCAGCGTGGCCCCAAAGAGCTCCTACAATGAGCAGTTCTTC. Together with reference TRBV5-1 and TRBJ2-1, the CDR3 gives the full variable domain: KAGVTQTPRYLIKTRGQQVTLSCSPISGHRSVSWYQQTPGQGLQFLFEYFSETQRNKGNFPGRFSGRQFSNSRSEMNVSTLELGDSALYLCASSVAPKSSYNEQFFGPGTRLTVL.

The chain has TRBV5-1 and TRBJ2-7; maybe TRBD1 (5 bases). The CDR3 loop spans 14 amino acids. The V gene's germline CDR1 is SGHRS and CDR2 YFSETQ. Trimming shortened V by 0 bases and J by 2 bases, and 9 bases separated the two germline ends. As DNA, the CDR3 is TGCGCCAGCAGCTTGGCCCAGGGTGCCTACGAGCAGTACGTC. The encoded protein is CASSLAQGAYEQYV.

The rearrangement links TRBV7-9 to TRBJ2-7; 7 nucleotides agree with TRBD1. CDR1 is SEHNR and CDR2 is FQNEAQ in the germline V gene (reference sequence). Trimming cost V 0 bases and J 4 bases; bases outside gene matches: 12. The CDR3 consists of 17 residues. CDR3 DNA: TGTGCCAGCAGCTTAGCGCTGAAGGGGGCTTGGAGTTACGAGCAGTACTTC. It translates to CASSLALKGAWSYEQYF.

The chain uses TRBV15 and TRBJ1-2; 7 positions match TRBD1. Germline loops: CDR1 LNHNV, CDR2 YYDKDF (reference sequence). The CDR3 has 15 amino acids. Germline trimming cut 3 bases from V and 4 bases from J; bases unmatched to any gene: 8. The CDR3 DNA is TGTGCCACCAGCAGGCACCGGACAGGCATCTATGGCTACACCTTC. Its translation: CATSRHRTGIYGYTF.

V usage is TRBV10-3 and J usage is TRBJ1-2, with D possibly matching TRBD1 (5 bases). V shed 2 bases and J shed 2 bases, with 12 bases lying between them. Looked up from germline, CDR1 is ENHRY and CDR2 is SYGVKD. The CDR3 spans 15 residues. Here the CDR3 reads CAISEPLEGNYGYTF. In DNA, the CDR3 is TGTGCCATCAGTGAGCCCCTGGAGGGGAACTATGGCTACACCTTC.

This sequence joins TRBV19 and TRBJ1-1; the D gene is possibly TRBD1 (5 bases). CDR3 length: 13 residues. The V end was cut by 3 bases, the J end by 4 bases, with 9 bases between. Germline loops: CDR1 LNHDA, CDR2 SQIVND (reference sequence). CDR3 amino acids: CASSIWGGTEAFF. CDR3 bases: TGTGCCAGTAGTATTTGGGGCGGCACTGAAGCTTTCTTT.

The V and J genes are TRBV25-1 and TRBJ1-1; D uncertain. The V gene's germline CDR1 is MGHDK and CDR2 SYGVNS. Trimming shortened V by 0 bases and J by 0 bases, and 5 bases separated the two germline ends. The CDR3 is 14 residues long. Written as DNA, the CDR3 is TGTGCCAGCAGTGAATACGACATGAACACTGAAGCTTTCTTT. Encoded protein: CASSEYDMNTEAFF.